The rows below give T cell receptor beta chains drawn from one sample of a study of blood T cell repertoires in COVID-19. TCRdb keeps only in-frame clones here, not all; method: immunoSEQ multiplex PCR. The sample has over 250,000 clones, 88% seen once. The sequencing input was PBMCs or T cells enriched from blood (not recorded which). The receptors stem from a woman aged 45 to 65 who had recovered from COVID-19. Each CDR3 is given with its conserved first and last residue. The order of the fields is J gene, D gene, clone size, V gene, CDR3 DNA, CDR3 protein. The D gene is left open where the match is weak. Clone size is stated in some rows and not others, as once, few, many or a class when expanded.

j_call: TRBJ2-3
d_call: TRBD2
clone_size: -
v_call: TRBV2
cdr3_nt: TGTGCCAGCAGGGATACTAGCGGATACACAGATACGCAGTATTTT
cdr3_aa: CASRDTSGYTDTQYF

j_call: TRBJ2-1
d_call: TRBD1
clone_size: -
v_call: TRBV7-2
cdr3_nt: TGTGCCAGCAGCTGGGGGCAGGGGGCAGGTGAGCAGTTCTTC
cdr3_aa: CASSWGQGAGEQFF

j_call: TRBJ1-2
d_call: -
clone_size: -
v_call: TRBV30
cdr3_nt: TGTGCCTGGAGTAACTGGGAGACGCACTTC
cdr3_aa: CAWSNWETHF

j_call: TRBJ2-5
d_call: -
clone_size: -
v_call: TRBV19
cdr3_nt: TGTGCCAGTAGTATACACAGCGGAGAAGAGACCCAGTACTTC
cdr3_aa: CASSIHSGEETQYF

j_call: TRBJ2-1
d_call: -
clone_size: -
v_call: TRBV6-2/TRBV6-3
cdr3_nt: TGTGCCAGCAGTAACACGAGGGATGAGCAGTTCTTC
cdr3_aa: CASSNTRDEQFF

j_call: TRBJ1-4
d_call: TRBD1
clone_size: -
v_call: TRBV28
cdr3_nt: TGTGCCAGCAGTCTACCGGGACAGGGGATGCTAGGGGAAAAACTGTTTTTT
cdr3_aa: CASSLPGQGMLGEKLFF

j_call: TRBJ1-1
d_call: -
clone_size: -
v_call: TRBV6-1
cdr3_nt: TGTGCCAGCAGTGAAAAATGGCAGGTGCTCACTGAAGCTTTCTTT
cdr3_aa: CASSEKWQVLTEAFF

j_call: TRBJ2-2
d_call: TRBD2
clone_size: few
v_call: TRBV11-2
cdr3_nt: TGTGCCAGCAGCTTAGAGACTCTAGCGGGACGGACCGGGGAGCTGTTTTTT
cdr3_aa: CASSLETLAGRTGELFF

j_call: TRBJ1-5
d_call: -
clone_size: -
v_call: TRBV12-3/TRBV12-4
cdr3_nt: TGTGCCAGCAGCGCAGACAGTTATCAGCCCCAGCATTTT
cdr3_aa: CASSADSYQPQHF

j_call: TRBJ1-3
d_call: TRBD1
clone_size: few
v_call: TRBV6-5
cdr3_nt: TGTGCCAGCAGGGCAGGGGGTTCTGGAAACACCATATATTTT
cdr3_aa: CASRAGGSGNTIYF

j_call: TRBJ2-7
d_call: -
clone_size: few
v_call: TRBV27
cdr3_nt: TGTGCCAGCAGCTTGTCGGGAGTTTCCTACGAGCAGTACTTC
cdr3_aa: CASSLSGVSYEQYF

j_call: TRBJ2-1
d_call: TRBD2
clone_size: -
v_call: TRBV11-2
cdr3_nt: TGTGCCAGCAGCTTACTAGCGGGAGGCTATGGTGAGCAGTTCTTC
cdr3_aa: CASSLLAGGYGEQFF

j_call: TRBJ2-2
d_call: TRBD1
clone_size: -
v_call: TRBV6-6
cdr3_nt: TGTGCCAGCAGTCAGACAGGGGGGAACCTGAGGACCGGGGAGCTGTTTTTT
cdr3_aa: CASSQTGGNLRTGELFF

j_call: TRBJ2-7
d_call: -
clone_size: once
v_call: TRBV4-3
cdr3_nt: TGCGCCAGCAGCCAGAGTAGCGGAACCTACGAGCAGTACTTC
cdr3_aa: CASSQSSGTYEQYF

j_call: TRBJ2-7
d_call: -
clone_size: -
v_call: TRBV21-1
cdr3_nt: TGTGCCAGCAGCAAAGCGGTTGTGGCAGGGGCATTCGTCTACGAGCAGTACTTC
cdr3_aa: CASSKAVVAGAFVYEQYF

j_call: TRBJ2-3
d_call: TRBD2
clone_size: -
v_call: TRBV28
cdr3_nt: TGTGCCAGCAGTCCGGGGGGGGTTACGATGTGGACAGATACGCAGTATTTT
cdr3_aa: CASSPGGVTMWTDTQYF

j_call: TRBJ1-2
d_call: -
clone_size: -
v_call: TRBV6-2/TRBV6-3
cdr3_nt: TGTGCCAGCAGTTACGACAGGTACTATGGCTACACCTTC
cdr3_aa: CASSYDRYYGYTF

j_call: TRBJ2-1
d_call: TRBD1
clone_size: -
v_call: TRBV7-2
cdr3_nt: TGTGCCAGCAGCTCCTGGGACAGGGGTGGGAATGAGCAGTTCTTC
cdr3_aa: CASSSWDRGGNEQFF

j_call: TRBJ2-7
d_call: -
clone_size: -
v_call: TRBV6-2/TRBV6-3
cdr3_nt: TGTGCCAGCAGTTTTCGCGACAGGAGATACGAGCAGTACTTC
cdr3_aa: CASSFRDRRYEQYF

j_call: TRBJ2-6
d_call: TRBD1
clone_size: -
v_call: TRBV18
cdr3_nt: TGTGCCAGCGGGGGACAGGGTCTATCTGGGGCCAACGTCCTGACTTTC
cdr3_aa: CASGGQGLSGANVLTF